One and the same sample provided the 26 T cell receptor beta chains below, sequenced in a study of CD8 T cells in Susac syndrome (dated by TCRdb to between 2017 and 2020). Libraries came from the immunoSEQ multiplex PCR assay. RNA was extracted using the RNeasy kit, and roughly 0.45 to 1 microgram was reverse transcribed with random hexamers. In TCRdb, the public reads were trimmed at Q25 with fastp and aligned with MiXCR, with productive beta chains retained. One record per CDR3 amino acid sequence lists the most common genes and DNA. The sample table holds 150,000 to 200,000 distinct CDR3 sequences, of which around 96% were seen once. Around 0.15% of the sample comes from the top ten. The sequencing input was CD4+ T cells from PBMCs. Source of these receptors: a human donor in good health.

The gene calls are TRBV3-1 and TRBJ2-1, with 7 bases matching TRBD1. Germline CDR1 reads LGHDT; CDR2 reads YNNKEL (reference sequence). The CDR3 runs 14 residues. The junction had 4 bases not matched to a gene; V was cut back by 3 bases and J by 5 bases. The CDR3: CASSHSGTDNEQFF. As DNA, the CDR3 is TGTGCCAGCAGCCACTCCGGGACAGACAATGAGCAGTTCTTC.

The V gene is TRBV2, the J gene TRBJ1-1; weak D call: TRBD1 (6 bases). V lost 6 bases and J 1 base, leaving 9 bases between the germline ends. The CDR3 sequence is 13 residues long. Germline V lookup: CDR1 SNHLY, CDR2 FYNNEI. The CDR3: CASRWTENTEAFF. Here the CDR3 DNA reads TGTGCCAGCAGGTGGACAGAGAACACTGAAGCTTTCTTT.

DNA of the CDR3: TGTGCTAGTGGTTTGCAGGGAATGAACACTGAAGCTTTCTTT. The encoded protein is CASGLQGMNTEAFF. V gene TRBV12-5 combines with J gene TRBJ1-1; a possible D gene is TRBD1 (5 bases). The CDR3 loop spans 14 amino acids. Trimming cost V 2 bases and J 0 bases, with 7 bases left between them. Germline-derived CDR1 and CDR2 are LGHNT and FRNRAP.

This clonotype was detected only once. The chain is built from TRBV20-1 and TRBJ2-4; 7 bases agree with TRBD2. The CDR3 is made up of 12 amino acids. V dropped 6 bases and J dropped 9; count of bases not matched to a gene: 8. CDR1 DFQATT and CDR2 SNEGSKA come from the germline V gene (reference sequence). The CDR3 loop is CSAESPGGIQYF. The DNA for the CDR3 is TGCAGTGCCGAGTCCCCGGGGGGCATTCAGTACTTC.

The gene calls are TRBV14 and TRBJ2-7; D perhaps matches TRBD2 (5 bases). The V gene's germline CDR1 is SGHDN and CDR2 FVKESK. V was shortened by 0 bases and J by 6 bases, with 15 bases between the two germline ends. The CDR3 is 15 amino acids. CDR3: CASSQDNGWESEQYF. The DNA for the CDR3 is TGTGCCAGCAGCCAAGATAATGGATGGGAGTCCGAGCAGTACTTC.

The sample holds one count of this clonotype. The rearrangement links TRBV30 to TRBJ2-3, with D maybe TRBD2 (6 bases). Between the trimmed V and J ends, which lost 2 bases and 1 base, there was a span of 13 bases. The germline V gene encodes CDR1 GTSNPN and CDR2 SVGIG (reference sequence). This CDR3 has 15 residues. The chain's CDR3 is CAWSIRGSGTDTQYF. In DNA form, the CDR3 reads TGTGCCTGGAGTATACGGGGGAGCGGCACAGATACGCAGTATTTT.

This clonotype occurred once. The gene calls are TRBV7-2 and TRBJ2-1; D is unclear. The germline gives CDR1 SGHTA, CDR2 FQGNSA. V dropped 7 bases and J dropped 7 bases, with 20 bases sitting between them. This CDR3 is 15 amino acids long. CDR3 sequence: CASNDRASIGNEQFF. The CDR3 nucleotides are TGTGCCAGCAACGATCGGGCCTCTATCGGAAATGAGCAGTTCTTC.

The gene calls are TRBV15 and TRBJ1-6; D is unclear. The length of the CDR3 is 10 residues. The germline gives CDR1 LNHNV, CDR2 YYDKDF (reference sequence). Deletions cut 3 bases from V and 9 bases from J, with 0 bases between. CDR3 sequence: CATSSSPLHF. CDR3 DNA sequence: TGTGCCACCAGCAGTTCACCCCTCCACTTT.

The chain employs TRBV6-6 and TRBJ1-1; TRBD1 agrees at 9 bases. Germline V gene sequence: CDR1 MNHNY, CDR2 SVGAGI (reference sequence). The V and J ends lost 6 bases and 1 base, in that order; junction bases with no gene match: 6. The CDR3 totals 15 residues. The CDR3 DNA is TGTGCCAGCAGCCAAGGACAGGGGAAGAACACTGAAGCTTTCTTT. This translates into CASSQGQGKNTEAFF.

The V and J genes are TRBV5-6 and TRBJ2-5; perhaps D is TRBD1 or TRBD2 (6 bases each). Trimming left V 0 bases short and J 5 bases short, with 17 bases between. Per the germline V gene, CDR1 is SGHDT and CDR2 is YYEEEE. This CDR3 region has 16 residues. CDR3 nucleotides: TGTGCCAGCAGCTTGGGTTCCCGGACGGGGGCTGAGACCCAGTACTTC. It translates to CASSLGSRTGAETQYF.

This chain links TRBV5-4 with TRBJ2-1, with TRBD1 matching 8 bases. This CDR3 comprises 16 residues. Germline values: CDR1 SGHNT, CDR2 YYREEE (reference sequence). J was trimmed by 5 bases and V by 4 bases; bases with no gene match: 11. CDR3 residues: CASSRAGQEINNEQFF. CDR3 nucleotides: TGTGCCAGCAGCAGGGCGGGACAGGAAATCAACAATGAGCAGTTCTTC.

This chain connects TRBV14 to TRBJ2-7; D is unresolved. This CDR3 is built from 11 residues. Trimming cost V 8 bases and J 2 bases, with 7 bases left between them. Germline V lookup: CDR1 SGHDN, CDR2 FVKESK. Here the CDR3 reads CASGVTYEQYF. The DNA of the CDR3 is TGTGCCAGCGGAGTAACCTACGAGCAGTACTTC.

The rearrangement joins TRBV9 to TRBJ2-1, with D possibly being TRBD1 or TRBD2 (5 bases each). V was clipped by 3 bases and J by 4 bases, with 17 bases between them. CDR3 size: 16 residues. Germline V lookup: CDR1 SGDLS, CDR2 YYNGEE. The CDR3 region has the DNA TGTGCCAGCAGCGGCAGGGTAACGGAGGCATACAATGAGCAGTTCTTC. Translation gives CASSGRVTEAYNEQFF.

V and J are TRBV4-1 and TRBJ1-5, with TRBD1 matching 7 bases. Germline CDR1 and CDR2: MGHRA and YSYEKL. CDR3 length: 15 residues. Trimming took 1 base from V and 7 from J; bases not matched to a gene: 7. This CDR3 reads CASSQADRKEQPQHF. Here the CDR3 DNA reads TGCGCCAGCAGCCAAGCGGACAGGAAAGAACAGCCCCAGCATTTT.

The chain has TRBV7-2 and TRBJ1-2; D call uncertain. The V end lost 1 base, the J end lost 7 bases, and 7 bases lay between the germline ends. Germline loops: CDR1 SGHTA, CDR2 FQGNSA. The CDR3 is made up of 12 amino acids. CDR3 DNA sequence: TGTGCCAGCAGCTTAGATGTAGCTGGCTACACCTTC. Translation: CASSLDVAGYTF.

The table lists this clonotype with a count of one. The chain has TRBV25-1 and TRBJ2-5; D unclear. The V end was cut by 7 bases, the J end by 7 bases, with 13 bases between. The CDR3 length is 12 residues. The germline V gene encodes CDR1 MGHDK and CDR2 SYGVNS. CDR3 amino acids: CASKVDVGTQYF. CDR3 DNA: TGTGCCAGCAAAGTGGATGTTGGGACCCAGTACTTC.

This chain connects TRBV29-1 to TRBJ2-5; 7 bases fit TRBD1. Germline V lookup: CDR1 SQVTM, CDR2 ANQGSEA. With V trimmed by 7 bases and J by 5 bases, 10 bases remained unmatched. The CDR3 spans 13 residues. In DNA form, the CDR3 reads TGCAGCGAACCCGACGGACAGGAGGAGACCCAGTACTTC. This sequence encodes CSEPDGQEETQYF.

This sequence joins TRBV15 and TRBJ1-1; D gene unclear. The germline V gene encodes CDR1 LNHNV and CDR2 YYDKDF (reference sequence). Between the trimmed V and J ends, which lost 4 bases and 4 bases, there was a span of 13 bases. The CDR3 is 14 residues long. CDR3 sequence reads: CATSIGPGRTEAFF. The CDR3 bases are TGTGCCACCAGCATCGGACCGGGTCGCACTGAAGCTTTCTTT.

This chain links TRBV28 with TRBJ1-3, with 7 bases lining up with TRBD1. The J segment lost 4 bases and the V segment lost 5 bases, leaving 8 bases of the junction unmatched. This CDR3 has 15 residues. Germline-derived CDR1 and CDR2 are MDHEN and SYDVKM. DNA of the CDR3: TGTGCCAGCAGTCTTCTGACAGGGTCAGGAAACACCATATATTTT. Residues: CASSLLTGSGNTIYF. Variable domain in full (rest from reference TRBV28 and TRBJ1-3): DVKVTQSSRYLVKRTGEKVFLECVQDMDHENMFWYRQDPGLGLRLIYFSYDVKMKEKGDIPEGYSVSREKKERFSLILESASTNQTSMYLCASSLLTGSGNTIYFGEGSWLTVV.

The gene calls are TRBV2 and TRBJ2-3; D is possibly TRBD1 (6 bases). This CDR3 is built from 12 residues. Germline V lookup: CDR1 SNHLY, CDR2 FYNNEI. V was cut by 11 bases and J by 4 bases, with 13 bases left in between. The CDR3 spells CAARQEADTQYF. Written as DNA, the CDR3 is TGTGCCGCCCGACAGGAGGCAGATACGCAGTATTTT.

This sequence joins TRBV25-1 and TRBJ1-2; D remains unclear. Trimming removed 1 base from V and 6 bases from J, with 15 bases in between. The CDR3 covers 15 residues. Looked up from germline, CDR1 is MGHDK and CDR2 is SYGVNS. The CDR3 sequence is CASSESETRRDGYTF. The CDR3 DNA reads as TGTGCCAGCAGTGAATCAGAGACAAGAAGAGATGGCTACACCTTC.

The chain is built from TRBV7-9 and TRBJ2-3; unclear D gene. The CDR3 runs 10 residues. Germline loops: CDR1 SEHNR, CDR2 FQNEAQ (reference sequence). V was clipped by 7 bases and J by 7 bases, with 6 bases between them. The CDR3 DNA sequence: TGTGCCAGCAACCATAATACGCAGTATTTT. This codes for CASNHNTQYF.

The rearrangement joins TRBV5-1 to TRBJ2-5; D uncertain. The CDR3 consists of 15 residues. V was trimmed by 2 bases and J by 5 bases, leaving 16 bases between them. The germline gives CDR1 SGHRS, CDR2 YFSETQ. CDR3: CASSFIMAPRETQYF. DNA of the CDR3: TGCGCCAGCAGCTTCATTATGGCACCCAGGGAGACCCAGTACTTC.

This clonotype was picked up one time. The V gene is TRBV7-8, the J gene TRBJ2-3, with a weak D call TRBD2 (5 bases). Germline values: CDR1 SGHVS, CDR2 FQNEAQ. V gave up 10 bases and J gave up 2 bases, with 16 bases separating them. CDR3 length: 14 amino acids. The CDR3 DNA sequence: TGTGCCACCCGGGAAGTTCAGGTCACAGATACGCAGTATTTT. The encoded protein is CATREVQVTDTQYF.

V is TRBV7-2 and J is TRBJ2-3; 10 bases are shared with TRBD2. The ends lost 4 bases at V and 6 bases at J; junction bases unmatched: 1. This CDR3 spans 13 amino acids. CDR1 and CDR2 from the germline V gene are SGHTA and FQGNSA. The CDR3 DNA reads as TGTGCCAGCAGCTATAGCGGGGGGGATACGCAGTATTTT. Translation gives CASSYSGGDTQYF.

The chain links TRBV6-2 or TRBV6-3 to TRBJ2-1; TRBD1 is a possible D gene (5 bases). V was cut by 2 bases and J by 5 bases, with 25 bases left in between. Germline V gene lookup returns CDR1 MNHEY and CDR2 SVGEGT. The CDR3 covers 19 residues. The DNA of the CDR3 is TGTGCCAGCAGTTACCCCAGGGCGTTTGGGGCTTCTGATCACAATGAGCAGTTCTTC. It translates to CASSYPRAFGASDHNEQFF.